This TCR beta chain was retrieved from a study of T cell repertoires in cytomegalovirus infection. Across the whole study: Public TCR beta signatures marked donors with CMV infection and the matching HLA. General observations from the study: Clonotypes of TCR beta that were HLA-C-restricted and CMV-specific dominated the ex vivo response.

CDR1 is MNHEY, CDR2 SMNVEV, per germline (reference sequence). The CDR3 spans 13 residues. Trimming left V 1 base short and J 7 bases short, with 8 bases between. Each CDR3 protein is one row after TCRdb ran MiXCR on the reads. In the table there are some 940,000 distinct CDR3 sequences, approximately 31% of which are singletons. This clonotype was detected a few times. The antigen is unknown. This receptor was identified in a human donor in good health (CMV status not recorded). Some clones in this sample may be carry-over from other donors' samples. The chain joins TRBV27 to TRBJ1-5; D call uncertain. The specimen comprised cultured CD8+ T cells from PBMCs, sampled from culture after CMV antigen stimulation. CDR3 region: CASSLLVGQPQHF. For the CDR3, the DNA is TGTGCCAGCAGTTTATTAGTAGGCCAGCCCCAGCATTTT.